What follows are 28 T cell receptor beta chains derived from one specimen sequenced in a study of T cell responses to AZD1222 COVID-19 vaccine. The method was immunoSEQ multiplex PCR; TCRdb's version includes in-frame clones alone and lacks a portion of them. The sample contains roughly 260,000 clones, over 85% of which appear only once. Sequencing was performed on peripheral blood, taken on day 0 of AZD1222 vaccination. The source is an adult in good health.

This chain connects TRBV9 to TRBJ2-7; 9 bases align to TRBD2. V lost 4 bases, J lost 2 bases, and 4 bases stayed unmatched. The CDR3 has 14 amino acids. Germline CDR1 SGDLS, CDR2 YYNGEE. The CDR3 DNA is TGTGCCAGCAGCCCGCGCGGGGGGGCCTACGAGCAGTACTTC. Protein product: CASSPRGGAYEQYF.

This chain connects TRBV19 to TRBJ2-6; D ambiguous. This CDR3 has 15 residues. Germline values: CDR1 LNHDA, CDR2 SQIVND (reference sequence). V lost 3 bases and J lost 0, with 6 bases in between. The CDR3 here is CASSMPDSGANVLTF. In DNA form, the CDR3 reads TGTGCCAGTAGTATGCCGGACTCTGGGGCCAACGTCCTGACTTTC.

This clone was seen a single time. The V gene is TRBV28, the J gene TRBJ1-5; TRBD1 matches 7 bases. The CDR3 covers 13 residues. The V gene end was trimmed by 5 bases and the J gene end by 3 bases; junction bases not matched to a gene: 1. Germline CDR1 reads MDHEN; CDR2 reads SYDVKM. The CDR3 loop is CASSGTVNQPQHF. The CDR3 region has the DNA TGTGCCAGCAGTGGGACAGTCAATCAGCCCCAGCATTTT. The full variable domain, rest sourced from reference TRBV28 and TRBJ1-5, is DVKVTQSSRYLVKRTGEKVFLECVQDMDHENMFWYRQDPGLGLRLIYFSYDVKMKEKGDIPEGYSVSREKKERFSLILESASTNQTSMYLCASSGTVNQPQHFGDGTRLSIL.

The chain combines TRBV18 with TRBJ2-1; D is perhaps TRBD1 or TRBD2 (5 bases each). Per the germline V gene, CDR1 is KGHSH and CDR2 is LQKENI. This CDR3 spans 13 amino acids. The V and J ends lost 4 bases and 7 bases respectively, with 11 bases between them. The CDR3 loop reads CASSRDERNEQFF. In DNA, the CDR3 is TGTGCCAGCTCACGGGACGAAAGGAATGAGCAGTTCTTC.

The chain joins TRBV24-1 to TRBJ1-1; no reliable D call. The CDR3 is 12 amino acids. The V and J ends lost 6 bases and 7 bases respectively, with 11 bases between them. Germline CDR1 is KGHDR and CDR2 is SFDVKD. In DNA, the CDR3 is TGTGCCACCAGTCGGGGAAACGGTGAAGCTTTCTTT. Its protein is CATSRGNGEAFF.

This clone was observed once. The chain has TRBV2 and TRBJ2-7, with a tentative D call TRBD2 (6 bases). V was pared by 8 bases and J by 5 bases, with 22 bases between. The length of the CDR3 is 15 residues. Germline loops: CDR1 SNHLY, CDR2 FYNNEI. The CDR3 bases are TGTGCCAGCTTCCACCCGGGAGAACTAGAGCACGAGCAGTACTTC. This codes for CASFHPGELEHEQYF.

CDR3 DNA: TGCGCCAGCAGCCAAGTAGGGTCTGGGGCGACGGCTGAAGCTTTCTTT. It yields the protein CASSQVGSGATAEAFF. The gene calls are TRBV4-3 and TRBJ1-1, with D tentatively TRBD1 (5 bases). Trimming shortened V by 1 base and J by 6 bases, and 18 bases separated the two germline ends. Germline V CDR1 and CDR2: LGHNA, YSLEER. The CDR3 covers 16 residues.

The chain employs TRBV6-1 and TRBJ2-7; 10 bases are a match to TRBD1. J gave up 2 bases and V 1 base, and 2 bases lay outside the gene matches. The CDR3 has 15 residues. In germline, CDR1 is MNHNS, CDR2 SASEGT. The CDR3 DNA follows: TGTGCCAGCAGTGAAGAGGGGACAGGGGCCTACGAGCAGTACTTC. Translating gives CASSEEGTGAYEQYF.

This clone was found a few times. V gene TRBV4-3 combines with J gene TRBJ1-1; D call uncertain. This CDR3 comprises 14 residues. CDR1 LGHNA and CDR2 YSLEER come from the germline V gene. With 0 bases removed from V and 7 bases from J, the gap between germline ends came to 12 bases. CDR3 DNA sequence: TGCGCCAGCAGCCAAGATCGGTTTCCCCTTGAAGCTTTCTTT. Translation gives CASSQDRFPLEAFF.

The chain joins TRBV7-8 to TRBJ1-1, with a weak D call TRBD1 (5 bases). CDR1 is SGHVS, CDR2 FQNEAQ, per germline. V lost 5 bases and J lost 0, with 13 bases in between. The CDR3 runs to 15 residues. CDR3 nucleotide sequence: TGTGCCAGCAGCGCTAGGGGTAACATGAACACTGAAGCTTTCTTT. Translation: CASSARGNMNTEAFF.

This chain connects TRBV15 to TRBJ2-7; D is uncertain. CDR1 and CDR2 from the germline V gene are LNHNV and YYDKDF (reference sequence). The CDR3 runs 11 residues. The V end was cut by 4 bases, the J end by 7 bases, with 8 bases between. DNA of the CDR3: TGTGCCACCAGCAACGCGAGGGAGCAGTACTTC. Its translation is CATSNAREQYF.

This clone was recorded only once. J is TRBJ1-1 and V is TRBV27; 7 bases agree with TRBD1. The CDR3 loop spans 14 amino acids. The germline V gene has CDR1 MNHEY and CDR2 SMNVEV (reference sequence). Trimming cost V 4 bases and J 5 bases; bases outside gene matches: 7. In DNA form, the CDR3 reads TGTGCCAGCAGTTACCGACAGGGAGCAACTGAAGCTTTCTTT. It yields the protein CASSYRQGATEAFF.

The V and J genes are TRBV19 and TRBJ1-5; D not resolved. V shed 6 bases and J shed 5 bases, with 17 bases lying between them. There are 15 residues in the CDR3. Germline V CDR1 and CDR2: LNHDA, SQIVND (reference sequence). CDR3 sequence reads: CASSRVRGKDQPQHF. The CDR3 region has the DNA TGTGCCAGTAGCCGTGTCCGGGGTAAAGATCAGCCCCAGCATTTT.

The genes are TRBV9 and TRBJ2-2; perhaps TRBD2 as D (6 bases). With 0 bases removed from V and 6 bases from J, the gap between germline ends came to 9 bases. Germline V CDR1 and CDR2: SGDLS, YYNGEE. The CDR3 is 14 residues long. The CDR3 sequence: CASSVVWGAGELFF. The DNA of the CDR3 is TGTGCCAGCAGCGTAGTCTGGGGGGCCGGGGAGCTGTTTTTT.

The V gene is TRBV27, the J gene TRBJ2-1, with TRBD2 matching over 8 bases. The trim removed 6 bases at V and 6 bases at J, leaving 10 bases unmatched. This CDR3 region has 15 residues. Germline CDR1 is MNHEY and CDR2 is SMNVEV (reference sequence). CDR3 region: CASRNYPGLVNEQFF. The CDR3 nucleotides read TGTGCCAGCAGGAATTATCCGGGACTAGTCAATGAGCAGTTCTTC.

This chain uses TRBV7-3 with TRBJ2-2; a possible D gene is TRBD1 (7 bases). Germline V gene data show CDR1 as SGHTA and CDR2 as FQGTGA. This CDR3 region has 15 residues. Trimming shortened V by 4 bases and J by 5 bases, and 14 bases separated the two germline ends. The CDR3 protein is CASSSRQGGTGELFF. CDR3 bases: TGTGCCAGCAGCTCCCGACAGGGAGGAACCGGGGAGCTGTTTTTT.

The chain recombines TRBV25-1 with TRBJ1-2; D not certain. V dropped 3 bases and J dropped 2 bases, with 1 base sitting between them. CDR1 is MGHDK, CDR2 SYGVNS, per germline. CDR3 length equals 11 residues. CDR3 residues: CASSDNYGYTF. In DNA, the CDR3 is TGTGCCAGCAGTGACAACTATGGCTACACCTTC.

This chain uses TRBV9 with TRBJ2-5, with D maybe TRBD2 (6 bases). The CDR3 is 13 residues long. Trimming pared 4 bases from V and 2 bases from J, leaving 9 bases between. The germline V gene encodes CDR1 SGDLS and CDR2 YYNGEE. CDR3 loop: CASSTGLQETQYF. The CDR3 DNA sequence: TGTGCCAGCAGCACGGGACTGCAAGAGACCCAGTACTTC.

The chain couples TRBV5-1 to TRBJ2-2; no clear D gene. The CDR3 length is 14 residues. The germline CDR1 and CDR2 sequences are SGHRS and YFSETQ. V was shortened by 0 bases and J by 8 bases, with 11 bases between the two germline ends. CDR3 sequence: CASSLAPFEGELFF. The CDR3 DNA is TGCGCCAGCAGCTTGGCCCCATTCGAAGGGGAGCTGTTTTTT.

This sequence joins TRBV7-3 and TRBJ1-5; D gene uncertain. Germline CDR1 reads SGHTA; CDR2 reads FQGTGA. The CDR3 loop spans 14 amino acids. V lost 1 base to trimming and J lost 3 bases, with 7 bases between them. The CDR3 spells CASSLMETNQPQHF. In DNA form, the CDR3 reads TGTGCCAGCAGCTTAATGGAGACCAATCAGCCCCAGCATTTT.

The chain uses TRBV28 and TRBJ1-4, with 10 bases that match TRBD1. CDR1 is MDHEN, CDR2 SYDVKM, per germline. There are 14 residues in the CDR3. J lost 10 bases, V lost 1 base, and 3 bases had no gene match. In DNA form, the CDR3 reads TGTGCCAGCAGTTTATACGGACAGGGGGGAAAACTGTTTTTT. It is translated as CASSLYGQGGKLFF.

This chain joins TRBV28 and TRBJ1-2; 8 bases are shared with TRBD1. The CDR3 is 15 residues long. V shed 5 bases and J 1 base; nucleotides not matched to a gene: 6. CDR1 and CDR2 (germline): MDHEN, SYDVKM. Here the CDR3 reads CASSITGGGNYGYTF. The CDR3 bases are TGTGCCAGCAGTATAACAGGGGGAGGTAACTATGGCTACACCTTC.

The chain uses TRBV7-8 and TRBJ1-1, with 8 bases fitting TRBD1. The germline CDR1 and CDR2 sequences are SGHVS and FQNEAQ. Trimming took 3 bases from V and 6 from J; bases not matched to a gene: 15. The CDR3 contains 17 residues. CDR3 residues: CASSFSVGYRGVSEAFF. The DNA for the CDR3 is TGTGCCAGCAGCTTTAGCGTTGGTTACAGGGGGGTCTCTGAAGCTTTCTTT. Filled out from reference TRBV7-8 and TRBJ1-1, the complete variable domain reads GAGVSQSPRYKVAKRGQDVALRCDPISGHVSLFWYQQALGQGPEFLTYFQNEAQLDKSGLPSDRFFAERPEGSVSTLKIQRTQQEDSAVYLCASSFSVGYRGVSEAFFGQGTRLTVV.

V is TRBV27 and J is TRBJ2-2; 11 nucleotides align to TRBD2. Germline CDR1 and CDR2: MNHEY and SMNVEV (reference sequence). The CDR3 covers 15 residues. V shed 7 bases and J 6 bases; nucleotides not matched to a gene: 7. This CDR3 reads CASTPTSGVAGELFF. The DNA of the CDR3 is TGTGCCAGCACACCGACTAGCGGGGTTGCCGGGGAGCTGTTTTTT.

The rearrangement joins TRBV30 to TRBJ1-6, with D hard to call. Germline CDR1 GTSNPN, CDR2 SVGIG (reference sequence). This CDR3 has 11 residues. V lost 2 bases to trimming and J lost 6 bases, with 2 bases between them. The CDR3 loop reads CAWSSNSPLHF. CDR3 sequence (DNA): TGTGCCTGGAGTAGTAATTCACCCCTCCACTTT.

This rearrangement joins TRBV5-1 to TRBJ2-2, with D hard to call. Germline V gives CDR1 SGHRS, CDR2 YFSETQ. CDR3 length equals 15 residues. The germline V and J ends were trimmed by 1 base and 0 bases, with 7 bases remaining between them. For the CDR3, the DNA is TGCGCCAGCAGCTTGACAGCATCGAACACCGGGGAGCTGTTTTTT. Its translation: CASSLTASNTGELFF.

The chain uses TRBV5-3 and TRBJ2-2; 10 bases line up with TRBD2. TRBV5-3 is an ORF; its function is uncertain. The CDR3 totals 18 residues. V shed 4 bases and J 4 bases; nucleotides not matched to a gene: 13. The chain's CDR3 is CARSLALAGTPGTGELFF. DNA of the CDR3: TGTGCCAGAAGCCTTGCACTAGCGGGAACCCCAGGCACCGGGGAGCTGTTTTTT.

The sample holds one count of this clone. This rearrangement joins TRBV28 to TRBJ2-7; D unresolved. Germline assignment: CDR1 MDHEN and CDR2 SYDVKM. Trimming pared 3 bases from V and 3 bases from J, leaving 6 bases between. This CDR3 is 12 amino acids long. The CDR3 spells CASSFWDYEQYF. In nucleotides, the CDR3 is TGTGCCAGCAGTTTTTGGGACTACGAGCAGTACTTC.